This entry concerns a single T cell receptor beta chain. The sample originates from a study of blood T cell repertoires in COVID-19. Study context: Samples representing acute and convalescent COVID-19 were sourced from the United States, Italy and Spain. T cells, B-cell-depleted T cells, or PBMCs provided the cDNA or gDNA that served as material.

The CDR3 consists of 15 residues. The V and J ends lost 6 bases and 0 bases, in that order; junction bases with no gene match: 5. Germline CDR1 reads ENHRY; CDR2 reads SYGVKD. In the original workflow: The assay estimated nucleated cells by amplifying reference gene primers. The assay was immunoSEQ multiplex PCR, and TCRdb's table has in-frame clones only and misses some. The V and J calls and clone size come from that table; D and trimming were worked out from the DNA. The data contain approximately 360,000 clones, nearly 90% of them singletons. The sequencing sample was made of peripheral blood. The TCR comes from a man between 18 and 35 years old with active or convalescent COVID-19. The chain employs TRBV10-3 and TRBJ2-7; TRBD1 aligns across 10 bases. DNA of the CDR3: TGTGCCATCAGAACAGGACAGGGGGTCTCCTACGAGCAGTACTTC. As protein: CAIRTGQGVSYEQYF.